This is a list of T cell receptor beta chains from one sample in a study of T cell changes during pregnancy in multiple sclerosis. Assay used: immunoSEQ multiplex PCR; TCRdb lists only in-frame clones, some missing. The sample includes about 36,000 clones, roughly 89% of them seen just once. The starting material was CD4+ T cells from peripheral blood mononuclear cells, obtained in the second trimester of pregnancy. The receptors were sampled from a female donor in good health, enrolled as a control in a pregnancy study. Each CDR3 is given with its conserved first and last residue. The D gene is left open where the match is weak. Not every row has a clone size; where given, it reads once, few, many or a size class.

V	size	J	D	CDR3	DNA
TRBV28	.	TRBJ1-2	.	CASTLPGQNYGYTF	TGTGCCAGCACCCTACCAGGGCAGAACTATGGCTACACCTTC
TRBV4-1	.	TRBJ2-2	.	CASSQAGAGELFF	TGCGCCAGCAGCCAAGCGGGAGCCGGGGAGCTGTTTTTT
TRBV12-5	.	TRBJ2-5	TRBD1	CASGLWTGRETQYF	TGTGCTAGTGGTTTGTGGACAGGCCGAGAGACCCAGTACTTC
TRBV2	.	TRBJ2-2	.	CASRLDTGELFF	TGTGCCAGCAGACTAGACACCGGGGAGCTGTTTTTT
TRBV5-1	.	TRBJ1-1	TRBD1	CASSLDRGKTEAFF	TGCGCCAGCAGCCTGGACAGGGGAAAGACTGAAGCTTTCTTT
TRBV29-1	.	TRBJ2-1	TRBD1	CSVTGTGVNEQFF	TGCAGCGTTACCGGGACAGGCGTGAATGAGCAGTTCTTC
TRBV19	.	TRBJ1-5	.	CASPKGDSNQPQHF	TGTGCCAGCCCTAAGGGGGACAGCAATCAGCCCCAGCATTTT
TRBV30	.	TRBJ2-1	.	CAWSELSSYNEQFF	TGTGCCTGGAGTGAGCTGAGCTCCTACAATGAGCAGTTCTTC
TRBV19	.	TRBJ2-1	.	CASSILGQNYNEQFF	TGTGCCAGTAGTATTTTAGGACAGAATTACAATGAGCAGTTCTTC
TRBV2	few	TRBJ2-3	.	CASSEPYTDTQYF	TGTGCCAGCAGTGAACCGTATACAGATACGCAGTATTTT
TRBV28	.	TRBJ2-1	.	CALSEGANEQFF	TGTGCCTTATCGGAGGGGGCCAATGAGCAGTTCTTC
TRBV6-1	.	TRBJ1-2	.	CASSEGARVYGYTF	TGTGCCAGCAGTGAAGGGGCCAGGGTGTATGGCTACACCTTC
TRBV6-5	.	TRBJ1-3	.	CASRITVLGNTIYF	TGTGCCAGCAGAATAACAGTACTTGGAAACACCATATATTTT
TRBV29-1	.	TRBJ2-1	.	CSAHHRAYNEQFF	TGCAGCGCCCACCACAGAGCCTACAATGAGCAGTTCTTC
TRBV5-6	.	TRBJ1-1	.	CASSRGLLGGTEAFF	TGTGCCAGCAGCCGGGGACTCCTGGGGGGCACTGAAGCTTTCTTT
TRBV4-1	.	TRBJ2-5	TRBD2	CASSQLASGTQETQYF	TGCGCCAGCAGCCAGCTTGCTAGCGGGACCCAAGAGACCCAGTACTTC
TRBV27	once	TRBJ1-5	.	CASSLWGGINQPQHF	TGTGCCAGCAGTTTATGGGGGGGCATCAATCAGCCCCAGCATTTT
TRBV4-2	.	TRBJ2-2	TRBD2	CASGSFLAGNTGELFF	TGTGCCAGCGGTTCCTTTCTAGCGGGAAACACCGGGGAGCTGTTTTTT
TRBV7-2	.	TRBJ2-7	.	CASSLQTGPYEQYF	TGTGCCAGCAGCCTTCAGACAGGCCCCTACGAGCAGTACTTC
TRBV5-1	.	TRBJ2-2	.	CASSLESRPTGELFF	TGCGCCAGCAGCTTGGAATCGCGGCCCACCGGGGAGCTGTTTTTT
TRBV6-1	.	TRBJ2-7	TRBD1	CASSDPRTGTYEQYF	TGTGCCAGCAGTGATCCTCGGACAGGGACCTACGAGCAGTACTTC
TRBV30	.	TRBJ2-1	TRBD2	CAWSAGLAGGLNEQFF	TGTGCCTGGAGTGCGGGACTAGCGGGGGGGCTCAATGAGCAGTTCTTC
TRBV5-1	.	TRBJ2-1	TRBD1	CASSLADRYNEQFF	TGCGCCAGCAGCTTGGCGGACAGGTACAATGAGCAGTTCTTC
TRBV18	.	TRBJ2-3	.	CASSPTVTDTQYF	TGTGCCAGCTCACCGACTGTCACAGATACGCAGTATTTT
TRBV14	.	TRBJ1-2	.	CASSQDQNSYGYTF	TGTGCCAGCAGCCAAGATCAGAATTCCTATGGCTACACCTTC
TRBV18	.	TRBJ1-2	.	CASSPGGGVYGYTF	TGTGCCAGCTCACCGGGCGGGGGCGTCTATGGCTACACCTTC
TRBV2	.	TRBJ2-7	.	CASTFYYEQYF	TGTGCCAGCACCTTCTACTACGAGCAGTACTTC
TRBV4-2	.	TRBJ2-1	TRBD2	CASSQVSGSSEQFF	TGTGCCAGCAGCCAAGTAAGCGGGAGTAGCGAGCAGTTCTTC
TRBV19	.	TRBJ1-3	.	CASSIRQSLGNTIYF	TGTGCCAGTAGTATTCGACAGAGCCTTGGAAACACCATATATTTT
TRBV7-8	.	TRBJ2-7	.	CASSPNAQTFSYEQYF	TGTGCCAGCAGTCCGAACGCGCAGACTTTCTCCTACGAGCAGTACTTC
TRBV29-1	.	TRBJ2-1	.	CSVAGGQGTYNEQFF	TGCAGCGTTGCAGGGGGGCAGGGTACGTACAATGAGCAGTTCTTC
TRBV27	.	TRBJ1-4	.	CASSLLGTAWEKLFF	TGTGCCAGCAGTCTACTAGGGACTGCCTGGGAAAAACTGTTTTTT
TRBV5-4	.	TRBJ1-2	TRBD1	CASSTRTGGDYGYTF	TGTGCCAGCAGCACCCGGACAGGGGGCGATTATGGCTACACCTTC
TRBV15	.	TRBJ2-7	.	CATSRIAFQGLEQYF	TGTGCCACCAGCAGAATAGCATTTCAGGGGCTCGAGCAGTACTTC
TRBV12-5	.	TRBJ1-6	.	CASGLEGGSPLHF	TGTGCTAGTGGTTTGGAAGGGGGTTCACCCCTCCACTTT
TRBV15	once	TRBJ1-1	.	CATSGGGPEAFF	TGTGCCACCAGCGGCGGGGGGCCCGAAGCTTTCTTT
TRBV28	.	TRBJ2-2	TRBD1	CASSTAGTGTGELFF	TGTGCCAGCAGTACTGCCGGGACAGGGACCGGGGAGCTGTTTTTT
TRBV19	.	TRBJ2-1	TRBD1	CASSSLTGGSWGNEQFF	TGTGCCAGTAGTTCCCTAACAGGGGGCAGTTGGGGCAATGAGCAGTTCTTC
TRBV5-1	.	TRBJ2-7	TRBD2	CASSLGRGRSYEQYF	TGCGCCAGCAGCTTGGGGCGCGGGAGGTCTTACGAGCAGTACTTC
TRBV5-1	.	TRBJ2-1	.	CASSLGPGYDNEQFF	TGCGCCAGCAGCTTGGGCCCCGGGTACGATAATGAGCAGTTCTTC
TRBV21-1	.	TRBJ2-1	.	CASSNYPGAYGNEQFF	TGTGCCAGCAGCAATTACCCAGGGGCGTACGGCAATGAGCAGTTCTTC
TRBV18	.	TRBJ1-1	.	CASSPVSNTEAFF	TGTGCCAGCTCACCAGTATCGAACACTGAAGCTTTCTTT
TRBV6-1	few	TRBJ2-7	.	CASSESGVAYEQYF	TGTGCCAGCAGTGAGTCGGGGGTAGCCTACGAGCAGTACTTC
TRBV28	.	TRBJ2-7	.	CASSSFVGVTYEQYF	TGTGCCAGCAGTTCCTTCGTCGGGGTAACCTACGAGCAGTACTTC
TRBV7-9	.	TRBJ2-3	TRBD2	CASSSGGAGTQYF	TGTGCCAGCAGCAGCGGGGGGGCTGGTACGCAGTATTTT